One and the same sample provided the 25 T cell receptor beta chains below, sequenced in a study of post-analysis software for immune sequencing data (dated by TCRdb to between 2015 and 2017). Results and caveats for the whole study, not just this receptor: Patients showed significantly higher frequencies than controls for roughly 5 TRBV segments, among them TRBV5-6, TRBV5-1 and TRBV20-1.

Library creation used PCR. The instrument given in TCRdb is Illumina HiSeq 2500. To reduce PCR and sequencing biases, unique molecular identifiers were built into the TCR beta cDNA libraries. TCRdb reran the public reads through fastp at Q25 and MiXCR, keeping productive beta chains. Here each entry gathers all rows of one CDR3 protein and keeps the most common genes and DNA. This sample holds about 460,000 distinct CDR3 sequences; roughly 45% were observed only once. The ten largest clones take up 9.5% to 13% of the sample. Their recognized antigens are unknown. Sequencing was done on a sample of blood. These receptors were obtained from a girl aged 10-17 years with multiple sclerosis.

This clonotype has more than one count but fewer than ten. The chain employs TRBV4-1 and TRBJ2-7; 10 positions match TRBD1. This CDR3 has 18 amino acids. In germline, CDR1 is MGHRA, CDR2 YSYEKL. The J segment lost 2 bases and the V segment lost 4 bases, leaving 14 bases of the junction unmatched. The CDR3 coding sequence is TGCGCCAGCAGCCTTCTGCATTTTAGGGGACAGGGGACCTACGAGCAGTACTTC. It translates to CASSLLHFRGQGTYEQYF.

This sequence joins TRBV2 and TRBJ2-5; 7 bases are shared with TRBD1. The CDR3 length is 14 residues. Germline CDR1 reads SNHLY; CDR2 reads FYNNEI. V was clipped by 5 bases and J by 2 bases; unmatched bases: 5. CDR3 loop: CASSFDRAQETQYF. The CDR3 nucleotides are TGTGCCAGCAGTTTCGACAGGGCACAAGAGACCCAGTACTTC.

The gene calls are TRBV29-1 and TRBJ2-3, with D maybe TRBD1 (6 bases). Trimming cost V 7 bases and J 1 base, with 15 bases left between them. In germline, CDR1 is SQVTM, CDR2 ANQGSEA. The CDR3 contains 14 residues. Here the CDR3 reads CSAQRQGRTDTQYF. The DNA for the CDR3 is TGCAGCGCCCAACGGCAGGGGCGCACAGATACGCAGTATTTT.

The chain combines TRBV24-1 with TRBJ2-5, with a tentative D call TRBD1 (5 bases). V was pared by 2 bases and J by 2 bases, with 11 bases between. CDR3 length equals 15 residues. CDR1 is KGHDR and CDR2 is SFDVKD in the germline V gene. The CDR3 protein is CATSDSDTAQETQYF. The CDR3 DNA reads TGTGCCACCAGTGATTCGGACACGGCGCAAGAGACCCAGTACTTC.

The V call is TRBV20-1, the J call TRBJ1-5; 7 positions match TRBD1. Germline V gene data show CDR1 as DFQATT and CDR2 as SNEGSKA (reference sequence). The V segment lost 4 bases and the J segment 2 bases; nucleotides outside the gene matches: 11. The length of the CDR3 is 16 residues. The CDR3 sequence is CSAKPLGTDRNQPQHF. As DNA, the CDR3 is TGCAGTGCTAAACCCCTTGGGACAGATCGCAATCAGCCCCAGCATTTT.

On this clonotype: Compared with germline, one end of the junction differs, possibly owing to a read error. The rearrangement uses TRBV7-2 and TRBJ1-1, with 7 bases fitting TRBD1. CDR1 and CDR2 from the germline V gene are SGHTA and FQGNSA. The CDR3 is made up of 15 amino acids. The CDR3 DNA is TGTGCCAGCAGCTTACAAGAGGGGGCCGGTGGTGAATCTTTCTTT. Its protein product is CASSLQEGAGGESFF.

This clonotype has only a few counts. The CDR3 nucleotides read TGTGCCAGCAGCATCCCGGCCGTCCACTACGAGCAGTACTTC. Protein: CASSIPAVHYEQYF. The chain has TRBV21-1 and TRBJ2-7; the listed D gene, TRBD1, was not tested against the DNA. TRBV21-1 is marked as a pseudogene. CDR3 size: 14 residues.

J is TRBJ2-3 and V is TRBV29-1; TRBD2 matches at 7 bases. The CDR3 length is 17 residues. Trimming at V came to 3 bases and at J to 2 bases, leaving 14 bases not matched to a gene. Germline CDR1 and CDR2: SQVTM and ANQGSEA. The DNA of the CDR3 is TGCAGCGTTGACGAGGAGACGGCTAGCGGAGTCACAGATACGCAGTATTTT. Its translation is CSVDEETASGVTDTQYF.

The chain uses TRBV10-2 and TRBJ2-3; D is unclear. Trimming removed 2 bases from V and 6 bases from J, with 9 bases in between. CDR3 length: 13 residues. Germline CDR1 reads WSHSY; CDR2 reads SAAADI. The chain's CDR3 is CASSEIFGDTQYF. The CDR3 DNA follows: TGCGCCAGCAGTGAGATCTTTGGCGATACGCAGTATTTT.

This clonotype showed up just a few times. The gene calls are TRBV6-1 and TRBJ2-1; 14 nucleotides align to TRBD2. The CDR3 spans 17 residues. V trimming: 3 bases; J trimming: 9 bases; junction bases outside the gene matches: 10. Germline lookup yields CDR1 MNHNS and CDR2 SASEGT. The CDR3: CASSDLGLAGEYGEQFF. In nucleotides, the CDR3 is TGTGCCAGCAGTGACCTGGGACTAGCGGGAGAGTACGGTGAGCAGTTCTTC.

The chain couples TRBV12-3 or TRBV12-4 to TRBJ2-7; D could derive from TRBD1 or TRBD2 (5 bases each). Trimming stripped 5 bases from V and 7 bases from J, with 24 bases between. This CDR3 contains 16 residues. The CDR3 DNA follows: TGTGCCAGCAGTACCCGGGACGTTAGTCTCGACGCGGAGCAGTACTTC. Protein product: CASSTRDVSLDAEQYF.

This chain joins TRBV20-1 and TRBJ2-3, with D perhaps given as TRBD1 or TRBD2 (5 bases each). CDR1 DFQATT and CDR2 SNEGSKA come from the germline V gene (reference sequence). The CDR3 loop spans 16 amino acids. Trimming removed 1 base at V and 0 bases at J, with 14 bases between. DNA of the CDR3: TGCAGTGCTAGAGTTGTCGGGACGGGGAGCACAGATACGCAGTATTTT. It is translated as CSARVVGTGSTDTQYF.

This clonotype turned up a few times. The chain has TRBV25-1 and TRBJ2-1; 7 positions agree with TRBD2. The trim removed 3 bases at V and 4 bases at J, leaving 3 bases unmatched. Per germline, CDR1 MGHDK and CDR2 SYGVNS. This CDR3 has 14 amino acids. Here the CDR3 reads CASSEAGAYNEQFF. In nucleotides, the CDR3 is TGTGCCAGCAGTGAGGCGGGAGCTTACAATGAGCAGTTCTTC.

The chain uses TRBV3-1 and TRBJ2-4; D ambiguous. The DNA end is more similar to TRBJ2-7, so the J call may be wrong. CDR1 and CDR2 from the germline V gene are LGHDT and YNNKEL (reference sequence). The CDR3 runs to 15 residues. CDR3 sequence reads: CASSQDRAVPYEQYF. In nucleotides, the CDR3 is TGTGCCAGCAGCCAAGATAGGGCGGTACCCTACGAGCAGTACTTC.

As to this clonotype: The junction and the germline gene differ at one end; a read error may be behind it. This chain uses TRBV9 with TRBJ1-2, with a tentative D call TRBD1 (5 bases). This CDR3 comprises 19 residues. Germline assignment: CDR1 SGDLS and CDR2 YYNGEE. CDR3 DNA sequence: TGTGCCGGCAGCGTTACCCCCTGGGGATTGGAGGCGGGGCTCTATGGCTACACCTTC. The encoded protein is CAGSVTPWGLEAGLYGYTF. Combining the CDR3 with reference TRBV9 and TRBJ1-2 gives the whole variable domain DSGVTQTPKHLITATGQRVTLRCSPRSGDLSVYWYQQSLDQGLQFLIQYYNGEERAKGNILERFSAQQFPDLHSELNLSSLELGDSALYFCAGSVTPWGLEAGLYGYTFGSGTRLTVV.

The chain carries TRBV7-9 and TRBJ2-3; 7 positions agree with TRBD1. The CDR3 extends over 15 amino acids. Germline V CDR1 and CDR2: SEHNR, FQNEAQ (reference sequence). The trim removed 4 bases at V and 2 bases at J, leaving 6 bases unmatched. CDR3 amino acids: CASSYRTGATDTQYF. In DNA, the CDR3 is TGTGCCAGCAGCTACCGGACAGGCGCCACAGATACGCAGTATTTT.

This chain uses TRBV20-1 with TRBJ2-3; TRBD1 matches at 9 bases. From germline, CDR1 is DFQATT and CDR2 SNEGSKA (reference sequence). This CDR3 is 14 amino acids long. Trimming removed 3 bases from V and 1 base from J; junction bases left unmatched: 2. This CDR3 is CSASRDRGTDTQYF. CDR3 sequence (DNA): TGCAGTGCTAGCCGGGACAGGGGCACAGATACGCAGTATTTT.

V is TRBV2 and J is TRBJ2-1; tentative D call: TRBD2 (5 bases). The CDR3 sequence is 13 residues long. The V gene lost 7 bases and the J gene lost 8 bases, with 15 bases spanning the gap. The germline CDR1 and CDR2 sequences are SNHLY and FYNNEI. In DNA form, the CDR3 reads TGTGCCAGCAACTATGGTTGGCGGGATGAGCAGTTCTTC. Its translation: CASNYGWRDEQFF.

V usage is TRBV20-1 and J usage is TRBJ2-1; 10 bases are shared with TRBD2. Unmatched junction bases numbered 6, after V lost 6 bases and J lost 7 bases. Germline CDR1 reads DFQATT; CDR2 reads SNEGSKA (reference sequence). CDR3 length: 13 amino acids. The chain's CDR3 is CSANSGRTNEQFF. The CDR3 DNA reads TGCAGTGCCAATAGCGGGAGGACAAATGAGCAGTTCTTC.

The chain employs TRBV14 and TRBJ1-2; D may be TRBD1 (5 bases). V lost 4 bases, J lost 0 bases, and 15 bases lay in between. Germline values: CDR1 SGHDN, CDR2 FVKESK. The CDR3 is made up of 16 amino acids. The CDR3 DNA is TGTGCCAGCAGCCCAGACAGCCCCCTCGCTAACTATGGCTACACCTTC. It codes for CASSPDSPLANYGYTF.

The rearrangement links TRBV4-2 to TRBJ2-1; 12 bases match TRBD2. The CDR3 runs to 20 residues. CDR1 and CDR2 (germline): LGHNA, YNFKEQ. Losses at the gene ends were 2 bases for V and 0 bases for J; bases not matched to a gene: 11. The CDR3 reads CASSQKFLAGGASSYNEQFF. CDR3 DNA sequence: TGTGCCAGCAGCCAAAAATTTCTAGCGGGAGGGGCTAGCTCCTACAATGAGCAGTTCTTC.

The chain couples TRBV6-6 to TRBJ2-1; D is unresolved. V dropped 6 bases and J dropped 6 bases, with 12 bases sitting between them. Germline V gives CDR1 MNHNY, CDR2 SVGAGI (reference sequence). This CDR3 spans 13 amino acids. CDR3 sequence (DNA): TGTGCCAGCAGCCCGACTGGAACCAATGAGCAGTTCTTC. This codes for CASSPTGTNEQFF.

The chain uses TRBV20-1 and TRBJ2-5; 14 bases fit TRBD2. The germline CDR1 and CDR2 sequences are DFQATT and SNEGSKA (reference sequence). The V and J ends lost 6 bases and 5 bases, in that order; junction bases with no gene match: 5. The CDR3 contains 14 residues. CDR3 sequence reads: CSAPGLAGVETQYF. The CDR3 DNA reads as TGCAGTGCGCCGGGACTAGCGGGAGTTGAGACCCAGTACTTC.

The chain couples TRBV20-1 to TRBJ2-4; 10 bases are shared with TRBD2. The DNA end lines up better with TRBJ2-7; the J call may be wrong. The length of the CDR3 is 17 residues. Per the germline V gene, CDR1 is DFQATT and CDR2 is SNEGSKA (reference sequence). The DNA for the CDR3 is TGCAGTGCTAGCTTCGGGCTAGCGGGAGAGCCCTCCTACGAGCAGTACTTC. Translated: CSASFGLAGEPSYEQYF.

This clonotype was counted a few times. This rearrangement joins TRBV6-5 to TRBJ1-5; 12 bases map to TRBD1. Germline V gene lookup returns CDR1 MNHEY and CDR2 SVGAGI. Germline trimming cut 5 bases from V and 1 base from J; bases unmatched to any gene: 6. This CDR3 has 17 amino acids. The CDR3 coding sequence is TGTGCCAGCAGTAACCTGGGACAGGGGGCAAGCAATCAGCCCCAGCATTTT. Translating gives CASSNLGQGASNQPQHF.